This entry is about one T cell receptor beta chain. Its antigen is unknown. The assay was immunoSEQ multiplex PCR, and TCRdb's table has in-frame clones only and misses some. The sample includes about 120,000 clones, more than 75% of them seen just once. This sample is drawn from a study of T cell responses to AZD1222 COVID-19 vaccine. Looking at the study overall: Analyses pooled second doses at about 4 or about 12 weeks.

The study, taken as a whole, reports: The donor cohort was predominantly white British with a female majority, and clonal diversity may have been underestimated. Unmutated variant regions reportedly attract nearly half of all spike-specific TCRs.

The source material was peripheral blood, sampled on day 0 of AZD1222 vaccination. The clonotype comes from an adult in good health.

The chain's CDR3 is CASSLWWDSPLHF. CDR3 nucleotides: TGTGCCAGCAGCTTATGGTGGGATTCACCCCTCCACTTT. This chain connects TRBV7-3 to TRBJ1-6; no firm D call. The germline V gene has CDR1 SGHTA and CDR2 FQGTGA. This CDR3 comprises 13 residues. Trimming left V 2 bases short and J 8 bases short, with 7 bases between.